This entry lists 11 T cell receptor beta chains sequenced from one sample in a study of shared clonotypes between healthy human individuals. TCRdb's copy holds only in-frame clones and misses some; the assay was immunoSEQ multiplex PCR. The repertoire holds millions of clones, with roughly 92% as singletons. Specimen: naive CD4+ T cells sorted from blood. Sample subset: CD45RA+ positively selected. These TCRs come from a man between 18 and 35 years old in good health.

V is TRBV6-6 and J is TRBJ1-5, with 9 bases lining up with TRBD1. Trimming took 2 bases from V and 0 from J; bases not matched to a gene: 2. The CDR3 has 16 residues. Germline V gene data show CDR1 as MNHNY and CDR2 as SVGAGI (reference sequence). CDR3 sequence: CASSYRGQGSNQPQHF. CDR3 coding DNA: TGTGCCAGCAGTTACCGGGGACAGGGTAGCAATCAGCCCCAGCATTTT.

The chain joins TRBV6-1 to TRBJ1-1; the D gene is possibly TRBD1 (6 bases). The CDR3 is 12 residues long. V was shortened by 4 bases and J by 8 bases, with 11 bases between the two germline ends. Germline CDR1 reads MNHNS; CDR2 reads SASEGT. CDR3 region: CASSGRTAEAFF. CDR3 sequence (DNA): TGTGCCAGCAGTGGACGGACAGCCGAAGCTTTCTTT.

The chain combines TRBV15 with TRBJ2-3, with D possibly TRBD1 on 6 matching bases. The CDR3 is 16 amino acids. The V and J ends lost 5 bases and 3 bases respectively, with 18 bases between them. Germline CDR1 LNHNV, CDR2 YYDKDF (reference sequence). The chain's CDR3 is CATSRYTGIATDTQYF. Written as DNA, the CDR3 is TGTGCCACCAGCCGATATACAGGGATCGCTACAGATACGCAGTATTTT.

V gene TRBV6-6 combines with J gene TRBJ1-4; possible D gene TRBD1, 6 bases. V lost 5 bases and J lost 8, with 15 bases in between. This CDR3 is built from 14 residues. CDR1 and CDR2 from the germline V gene are MNHNY and SVGAGI (reference sequence). The chain's CDR3 is CASSRVQGWEKLFF. Written as DNA, the CDR3 is TGTGCCAGCAGTAGGGTACAGGGCTGGGAAAAACTGTTTTTT.

The genes are TRBV6-5 and TRBJ2-5; D remains unclear. The J call is in doubt because the DNA end fits TRBJ2-7 better. The CDR3 runs to 15 residues. CDR1 is MNHEY and CDR2 is SVGAGI in the germline V gene. In DNA, the CDR3 is TGTGCCAGCAGTTACGTAGGGCTCAGCTCCTACGAGCAGTACTTC. Its translation: CASSYVGLSSYEQYF.

The V call is TRBV6-1, the J call TRBJ2-1; 9 bases fit TRBD2. This CDR3 has 16 residues. V lost 1 base and J lost 3; bases outside the gene matches: 4. The germline gives CDR1 MNHNS, CDR2 SASEGT. CDR3 region: CASSEGTSARYNEQFF. For the CDR3, the DNA is TGTGCCAGCAGTGAAGGGACTAGCGCTCGCTACAATGAGCAGTTCTTC.

This clone has only one observation. The chain recombines TRBV30 with TRBJ1-2; TRBD1 might be the D (6 bases). The CDR3 loop spans 13 amino acids. Per germline, CDR1 GTSNPN and CDR2 SVGIG (reference sequence). The CDR3 sequence is CAVTKRGGTGYTF. The CDR3 DNA reads as TGTGCTGTAACAAAAAGGGGGGGGACTGGCTACACCTTC.

The chain is built from TRBV2 and TRBJ2-6; D ambiguous. The CDR3 is 13 amino acids. The V end was cut by 8 bases, the J end by 3 bases, with 8 bases between. Per the germline V gene, CDR1 is SNHLY and CDR2 is FYNNEI. The CDR3 here is CASGVIGANVLTF. CDR3 in DNA: TGTGCCAGCGGTGTCATTGGGGCCAACGTCCTGACTTTC.

The chain joins TRBV28 to TRBJ1-3; D remains ambiguous. This CDR3 has 14 residues. Trimming shortened V by 3 bases and J by 8 bases, and 14 bases separated the two germline ends. CDR1 and CDR2 from the germline V gene are MDHEN and SYDVKM. CDR3: CASSFRLAGDTIYF. The CDR3 coding sequence is TGTGCCAGCAGTTTTAGACTGGCCGGGGACACCATATATTTT. The full variable domain, with the rest looked up from reference TRBV28 and TRBJ1-3, is DVKVTQSSRYLVKRTGEKVFLECVQDMDHENMFWYRQDPGLGLRLIYFSYDVKMKEKGDIPEGYSVSREKKERFSLILESASTNQTSMYLCASSFRLAGDTIYFGEGSWLTVV.

The V and J genes are TRBV27 and TRBJ1-1; D is ambiguous. V lost 3 bases, J lost 8 bases, and 13 bases lay in between. There are 13 residues in the CDR3. The germline V gene encodes CDR1 MNHEY and CDR2 SMNVEV (reference sequence). CDR3 sequence: CASSFGWESEAFF. In DNA form, the CDR3 reads TGTGCCAGCAGTTTCGGATGGGAATCCGAAGCTTTCTTT.

The chain joins TRBV10-3 to TRBJ1-1; 7 nucleotides match TRBD1. The CDR3 has 13 amino acids. V shed 11 bases, J shed 3 bases, and the junction held 9 bases outside the gene matches. Looked up from germline, CDR1 is ENHRY and CDR2 is SYGVKD. For the CDR3, the DNA is TGTGCCGCAAAAGAAGACAGGGACACTGAAGCTTTCTTT. It is translated as CAAKEDRDTEAFF.